What follows are 17 T cell receptor beta chains derived from one specimen sequenced in a study of T cell responses to AZD1222 COVID-19 vaccine. Measured with immunoSEQ multiplex PCR; TCRdb has only the in-frame clones, and not every one. This table holds 65,000 or so clones, around 84% found once. This sample comprised peripheral blood, obtained on day 0 of AZD1222 vaccination. The origin of the receptors is an adult in good health.

The chain is built from TRBV2 and TRBJ1-1, with 10 nucleotides matching TRBD1. V gave up 4 bases and J gave up 6 bases; unmatched junction bases: 5. CDR3 length: 14 amino acids. Germline CDR1 and CDR2: SNHLY and FYNNEI. The CDR3 sequence is CASSGDRGNSEAFF. The CDR3 region has the DNA TGTGCCAGCAGTGGGGACAGGGGTAACTCTGAAGCTTTCTTT.

This clone was picked up one time. The chain uses TRBV5-5 and TRBJ1-4, with a tentative D call TRBD1 (6 bases). Trimming removed 4 bases at V and 5 bases at J, with 21 bases between. The CDR3 covers 17 residues. Germline CDR1 SGHKS, CDR2 YYEKEE (reference sequence). The DNA for the CDR3 is TGTGCCAGCAGCCCCTATTACCGGGACACAGTCAATGAAAAACTGTTTTTT. Translated, it gives CASSPYYRDTVNEKLFF.

V is TRBV2 and J is TRBJ2-5; possible D gene TRBD1, 5 bases. Deletions cut 7 bases from V and 2 bases from J, with 11 bases between. Germline CDR1 is SNHLY and CDR2 is FYNNEI. The CDR3 is 13 residues long. The CDR3 region is CASIQDIQETQYF. The CDR3 DNA follows: TGTGCCAGCATCCAGGACATACAAGAGACCCAGTACTTC. The complete variable domain, with remaining parts taken from reference TRBV2 and TRBJ2-5, reads EPEVTQTPSHQVTQMGQEVILRCVPISNHLYFYWYRQILGQKVEFLVSFYNNEISEKSEIFDDQFSVERPDGSNFTLKIRSTKLEDSAMYFCASIQDIQETQYFGPGTRLLVL.

This chain links TRBV29-1 with TRBJ2-1; possibly TRBD1 for D (7 bases). Trimming removed 0 bases from V and 5 bases from J, with 14 bases in between. Germline CDR1 SQVTM, CDR2 ANQGSEA. The CDR3 extends over 15 amino acids. DNA for the CDR3: TGCAGCGTTGAAGACTTCAGGGGGGCCAACAATGAGCAGTTCTTC. Amino acids: CSVEDFRGANNEQFF.

This clone appeared a few times. J is TRBJ1-3 and V is TRBV5-1; a weak D match, TRBD1 (5 bases). The length of the CDR3 is 15 residues. V was trimmed by 2 bases and J by 0 bases, leaving 9 bases between them. CDR1 is SGHRS and CDR2 is YFSETQ in the germline V gene. CDR3 bases: TGCGCCAGCAGCTTTTTTCAGGGCTCTGGAAACACCATATATTTT. Amino acid sequence: CASSFFQGSGNTIYF.

The V gene is TRBV24-1, the J gene TRBJ1-5, with no clear D. V shed 3 bases and J shed 4 bases, with 12 bases lying between them. Germline loops: CDR1 KGHDR, CDR2 SFDVKD. The CDR3 runs to 15 residues. The chain's CDR3 is CATSDLGRENQPQHF. CDR3 sequence (DNA): TGTGCCACCAGTGATCTAGGACGGGAAAATCAGCCCCAGCATTTT.

This clone has only one observation. The rearrangement uses TRBV5-4 and TRBJ1-2, with TRBD1 matching over 7 bases. Germline lookup yields CDR1 SGHNT and CDR2 YYREEE (reference sequence). The CDR3 is made up of 16 amino acids. The V gene end was trimmed by 1 base and the J gene end by 0 bases; junction bases not matched to a gene: 6. The CDR3 here is CASSLTRTGANYGYTF. In DNA, the CDR3 is TGTGCCAGCAGCTTGACCCGGACAGGCGCTAACTATGGCTACACCTTC. Using reference TRBV5-4 and TRBJ1-2 for the parts outside the CDR3, the full variable domain is ETGVTQSPTHLIKTRGQQVTLRCSSQSGHNTVSWYQQALGQGPQFIFQYYREEENGRGNFPPRFSGLQFPNYSSELNVNALELDDSALYLCASSLTRTGANYGYTFGSGTRLTVV.

V gene TRBV19 combines with J gene TRBJ1-5; D gene unclear. The CDR3 is 15 amino acids. The germline CDR1 and CDR2 sequences are LNHDA and SQIVND (reference sequence). With 1 base removed from V and 3 bases from J, the gap between germline ends came to 10 bases. The CDR3 DNA sequence: TGTGCCAGTAGTATAGTATTTCAGCCCAATCAGCCCCAGCATTTT. This codes for CASSIVFQPNQPQHF.

The chain joins TRBV5-1 to TRBJ1-1; D is perhaps TRBD1 (6 bases). Trimming took off 4 bases at V and 7 bases at J, with 14 bases between the two ends. Germline V gene data show CDR1 as SGHRS and CDR2 as YFSETQ. This CDR3 spans 13 amino acids. The CDR3 sequence: CASSARQELEAFF. CDR3 bases: TGCGCCAGCAGCGCCAGACAGGAGCTTGAAGCTTTCTTT.

The chain couples TRBV9 to TRBJ2-3; maybe TRBD2 (5 bases). The V and J ends lost 4 bases and 2 bases respectively, with 11 bases between them. Germline lookup yields CDR1 SGDLS and CDR2 YYNGEE. This CDR3 has 14 residues. CDR3 loop: CASSPTGNTDTQYF. CDR3 bases: TGTGCCAGCAGCCCGACGGGGAACACAGATACGCAGTATTTT.

This clone was counted once. The chain employs TRBV7-9 and TRBJ2-1, with 7 bases fitting TRBD2. From germline, CDR1 is SEHNR and CDR2 FQNEAQ (reference sequence). The ends lost 5 bases at V and 10 bases at J; junction bases unmatched: 23. There are 18 residues in the CDR3. CDR3 sequence: CASSPDRTGTIPEREQFF. The CDR3 region has the DNA TGTGCCAGCAGCCCGGATAGAACGGGGACTATCCCAGAAAGGGAGCAGTTCTTC. Supplemented by reference TRBV7-9 and TRBJ2-1, the full variable domain reads DTGVSQNPRHKITKRGQNVTFRCDPISEHNRLYWYRQTLGQGPEFLTYFQNEAQLEKSRLLSDRFSAERPKGSFSTLEIQRTEQGDSAMYLCASSPDRTGTIPEREQFFGPGTRLTVL.

This chain joins TRBV30 and TRBJ1-3; D unclear. Germline loops: CDR1 GTSNPN, CDR2 SVGIG (reference sequence). This CDR3 spans 12 amino acids. V dropped 0 bases and J dropped 3 bases, with 3 bases sitting between them. CDR3 DNA: TGTGCCTGGAGTGTAAATGGAAACACCATATATTTT. It is translated as CAWSVNGNTIYF. The entire variable domain, with the rest obtained from reference TRBV30 and TRBJ1-3, is as follows: SQTIHQWPATLVQPVGSPLSLECTVEGTSNPNLYWYRQAAGRGLQLLFYSVGIGQISSEVPQNLSASRPQDRQFILSSKKLLLSDSGFYLCAWSVNGNTIYFGEGSWLTVV.

The chain recombines TRBV28 with TRBJ2-7, with no clear D. V dropped 2 bases and J dropped 6 bases, with 11 bases sitting between them. Germline values: CDR1 MDHEN, CDR2 SYDVKM. There are 13 residues in the CDR3. CDR3: CASSLAQFSEQYF. CDR3 coding DNA: TGTGCCAGCAGTTTAGCACAGTTTAGCGAGCAGTACTTC.

This chain joins TRBV19 and TRBJ2-3; 9 nucleotides align to TRBD1. J gave up 3 bases and V 0 bases, and 7 bases lay outside the gene matches. The CDR3 runs to 17 residues. Per the germline V gene, CDR1 is LNHDA and CDR2 is SQIVND (reference sequence). This CDR3 is CASSIEDRGGMTDTQYF. Here the CDR3 DNA reads TGTGCCAGTAGTATAGAGGACAGGGGAGGAATGACAGATACGCAGTATTTT.

The genes are TRBV5-1 and TRBJ2-5, with 9 positions matching TRBD1. Per the germline V gene, CDR1 is SGHRS and CDR2 is YFSETQ. This CDR3 has 15 amino acids. V gave up 4 bases and J gave up 3 bases; unmatched junction bases: 7. Written as DNA, the CDR3 is TGCGCCAGCAGCAACACCGGGACAGGGAAAGAGACCCAGTACTTC. Residues: CASSNTGTGKETQYF.

The rearrangement links TRBV2 to TRBJ1-5; possibly TRBD1 for D (5 bases). Trimming took off 2 bases at V and 7 bases at J, with 15 bases between the two ends. The CDR3 spans 15 residues. The germline V gene encodes CDR1 SNHLY and CDR2 FYNNEI. CDR3 sequence reads: CASSERGRDLQPQHF. CDR3 DNA: TGTGCCAGCAGTGAAAGGGGAAGGGATTTGCAGCCCCAGCATTTT.

This clone was recorded a few times. The same CDR3 arises from other DNA sequences in this sample as well. The chain combines TRBV5-5 with TRBJ2-7; D gene ambiguous. Deletions cut 0 bases from V and 5 bases from J, with 15 bases between. This CDR3 region has 15 residues. Germline V lookup: CDR1 SGHKS, CDR2 YYEKEE (reference sequence). The DNA of the CDR3 is TGTGCCAGCAGCTTGGCCAACTCAGTGATCCACGAGCAGTACTTC. Residues: CASSLANSVIHEQYF.